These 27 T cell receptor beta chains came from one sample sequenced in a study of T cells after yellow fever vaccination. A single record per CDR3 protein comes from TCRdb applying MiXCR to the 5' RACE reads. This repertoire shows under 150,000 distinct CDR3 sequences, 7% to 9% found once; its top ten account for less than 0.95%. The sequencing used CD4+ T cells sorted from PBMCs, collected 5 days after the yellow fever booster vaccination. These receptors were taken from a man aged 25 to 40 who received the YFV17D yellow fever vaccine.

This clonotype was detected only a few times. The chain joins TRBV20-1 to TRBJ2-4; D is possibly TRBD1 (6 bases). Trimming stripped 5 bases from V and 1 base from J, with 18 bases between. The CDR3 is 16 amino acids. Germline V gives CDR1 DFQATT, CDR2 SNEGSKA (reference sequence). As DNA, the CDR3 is TGCAGTGCTCTTGGACAGCCCCTCCGGGCCAAAAACATTCAGTACTTC. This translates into CSALGQPLRAKNIQYF.

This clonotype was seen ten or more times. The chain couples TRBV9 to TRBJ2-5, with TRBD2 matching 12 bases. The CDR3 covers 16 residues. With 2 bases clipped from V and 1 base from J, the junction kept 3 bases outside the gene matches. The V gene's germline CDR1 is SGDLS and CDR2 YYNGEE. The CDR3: CASSVGTSGFQETQYF. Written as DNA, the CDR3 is TGTGCCAGCAGCGTGGGGACTAGCGGGTTCCAAGAGACCCAGTACTTC.

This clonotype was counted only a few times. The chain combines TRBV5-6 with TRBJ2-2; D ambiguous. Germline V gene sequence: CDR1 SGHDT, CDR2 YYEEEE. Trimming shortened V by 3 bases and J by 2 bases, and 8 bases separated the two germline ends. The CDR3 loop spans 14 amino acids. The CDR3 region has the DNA TGTGCCAGCAGCTCATACTCTAACACCGGGGAGCTGTTTTTT. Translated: CASSSYSNTGELFF. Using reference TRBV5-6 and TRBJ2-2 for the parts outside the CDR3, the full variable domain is DAGVTQSPTHLIKTRGQQVTLRCSPKSGHDTVSWYQQALGQGPQFIFQYYEEEERQRGNFPDRFSGHQFPNYSSELNVNALLLGDSALYLCASSSYSNTGELFFGEGSRLTVL.

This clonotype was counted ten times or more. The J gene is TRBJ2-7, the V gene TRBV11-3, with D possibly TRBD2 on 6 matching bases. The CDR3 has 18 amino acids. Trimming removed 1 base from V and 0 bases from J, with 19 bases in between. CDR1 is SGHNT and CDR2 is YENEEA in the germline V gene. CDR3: CASSLVGRDLSGSYEQYF. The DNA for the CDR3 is TGTGCCAGCAGCTTAGTAGGCCGGGACTTATCTGGCTCCTACGAGCAGTACTTC.

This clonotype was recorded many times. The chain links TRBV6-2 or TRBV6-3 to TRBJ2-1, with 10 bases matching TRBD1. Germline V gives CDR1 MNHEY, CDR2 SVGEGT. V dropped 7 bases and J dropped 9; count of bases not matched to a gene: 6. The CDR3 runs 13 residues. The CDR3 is CASKNRDRGEQFF. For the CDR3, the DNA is TGTGCCAGCAAGAACCGGGACAGGGGTGAGCAGTTCTTC.

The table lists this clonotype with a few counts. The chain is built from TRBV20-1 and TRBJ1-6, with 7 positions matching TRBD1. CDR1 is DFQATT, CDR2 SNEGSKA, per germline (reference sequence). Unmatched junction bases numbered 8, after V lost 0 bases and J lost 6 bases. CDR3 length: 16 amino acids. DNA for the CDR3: TGCAGTGCTAGAGATACGGGGGCAGGGGGTAATTCACCCCTCCACTTT. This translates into CSARDTGAGGNSPLHF.

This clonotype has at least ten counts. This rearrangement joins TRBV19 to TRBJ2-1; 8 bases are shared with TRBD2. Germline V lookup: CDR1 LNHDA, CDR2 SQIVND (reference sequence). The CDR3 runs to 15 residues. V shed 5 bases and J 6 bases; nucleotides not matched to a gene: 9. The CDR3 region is CASSPSGTRFNEQFF. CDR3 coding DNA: TGTGCCAGTAGTCCCTCCGGGACTAGGTTCAATGAGCAGTTCTTC.

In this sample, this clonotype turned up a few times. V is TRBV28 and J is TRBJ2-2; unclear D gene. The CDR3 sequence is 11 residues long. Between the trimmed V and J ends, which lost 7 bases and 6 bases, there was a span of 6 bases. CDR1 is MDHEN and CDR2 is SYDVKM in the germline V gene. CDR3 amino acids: CASTVAGELFF. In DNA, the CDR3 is TGTGCCAGCACCGTAGCCGGGGAGCTGTTTTTT.

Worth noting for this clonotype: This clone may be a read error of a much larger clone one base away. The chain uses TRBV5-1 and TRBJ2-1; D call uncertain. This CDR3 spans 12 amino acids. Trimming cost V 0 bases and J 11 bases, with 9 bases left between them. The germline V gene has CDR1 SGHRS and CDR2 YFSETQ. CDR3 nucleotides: TGCGCCAGCAGCTTGGTGGAGAATAAGCAGTTCTTC. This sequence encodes CASSLVENKQFF.

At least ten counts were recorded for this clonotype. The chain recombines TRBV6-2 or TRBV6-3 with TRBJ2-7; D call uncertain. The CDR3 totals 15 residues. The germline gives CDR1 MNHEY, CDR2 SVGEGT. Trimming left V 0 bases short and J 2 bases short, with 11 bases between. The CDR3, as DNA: TGTGCCAGCAGTTACTCCGGAGCGCAGCCCTACGAGCAGTACTTC. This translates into CASSYSGAQPYEQYF.

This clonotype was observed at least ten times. Here the CDR3 DNA reads TGTGCCAGCTCACGGGACAGAAATCAGCCCCAGCATTTT. Residues: CASSRDRNQPQHF. The chain uses TRBV18 and TRBJ1-5; TRBD1 matches at 7 bases. The CDR3 is made up of 13 amino acids. The J segment lost 4 bases and the V segment lost 4 bases, leaving 1 base of the junction unmatched. Germline CDR1 KGHSH, CDR2 LQKENI.

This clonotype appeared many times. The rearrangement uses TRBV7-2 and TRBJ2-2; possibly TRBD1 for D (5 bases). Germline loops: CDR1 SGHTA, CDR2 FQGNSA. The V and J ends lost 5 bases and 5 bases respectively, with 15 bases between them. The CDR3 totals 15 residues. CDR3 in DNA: TGTGCCAGCAGCATCAGGGCAGGACGGACCGGGGAGCTGTTTTTT. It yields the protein CASSIRAGRTGELFF.

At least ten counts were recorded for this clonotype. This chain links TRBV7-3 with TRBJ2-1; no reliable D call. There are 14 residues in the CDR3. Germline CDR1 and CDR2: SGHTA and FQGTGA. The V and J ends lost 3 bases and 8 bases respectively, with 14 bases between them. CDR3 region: CASSFRAGVDEQFF. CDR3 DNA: TGTGCCAGCAGCTTTCGAGCTGGAGTCGATGAGCAGTTCTTC.

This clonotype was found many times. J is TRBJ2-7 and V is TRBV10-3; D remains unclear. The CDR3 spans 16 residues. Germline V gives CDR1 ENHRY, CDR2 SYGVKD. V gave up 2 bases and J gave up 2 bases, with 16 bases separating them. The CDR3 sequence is CAISEGSAEVTYEQYF. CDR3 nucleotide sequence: TGTGCCATCAGTGAGGGATCGGCAGAGGTAACCTACGAGCAGTACTTC.

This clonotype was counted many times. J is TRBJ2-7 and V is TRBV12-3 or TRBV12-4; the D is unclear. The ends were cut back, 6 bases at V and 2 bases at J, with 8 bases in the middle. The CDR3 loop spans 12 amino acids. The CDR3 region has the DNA TGTGCCAGCAGCGAGACCCCCTACGAGCAGTACTTC. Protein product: CASSETPYEQYF.

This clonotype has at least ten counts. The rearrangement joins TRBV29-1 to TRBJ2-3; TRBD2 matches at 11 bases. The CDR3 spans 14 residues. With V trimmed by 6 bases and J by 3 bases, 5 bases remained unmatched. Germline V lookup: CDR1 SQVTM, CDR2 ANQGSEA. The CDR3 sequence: CSVRLAGLTDTQYF. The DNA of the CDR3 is TGCAGCGTCCGACTAGCGGGATTAACAGATACGCAGTATTTT.

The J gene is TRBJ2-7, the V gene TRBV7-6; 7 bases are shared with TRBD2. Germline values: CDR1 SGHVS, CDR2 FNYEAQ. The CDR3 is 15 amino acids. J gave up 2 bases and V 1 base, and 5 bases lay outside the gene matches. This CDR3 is CASSLDGTTPYEQYF. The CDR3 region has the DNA TGTGCCAGCAGCTTAGATGGGACTACTCCCTACGAGCAGTACTTC.

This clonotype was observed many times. The CDR3 sequence: CASSLRDRVKTEAFF. The CDR3 nucleotides read TGTGCCAGCTCACTCCGGGACAGGGTAAAGACTGAAGCTTTCTTT. The V call is TRBV18, the J call TRBJ1-1; 9 bases are a match to TRBD1. Germline V CDR1 and CDR2: KGHSH, LQKENI. The CDR3 consists of 15 residues. The junction had 8 bases not matched to a gene; V was cut back by 4 bases and J by 5 bases.

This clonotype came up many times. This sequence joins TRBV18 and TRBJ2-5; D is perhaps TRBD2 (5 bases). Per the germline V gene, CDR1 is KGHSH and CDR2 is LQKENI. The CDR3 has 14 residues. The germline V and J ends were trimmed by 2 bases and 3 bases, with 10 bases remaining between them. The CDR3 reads CASSPEGSKETQYF. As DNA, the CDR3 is TGTGCCAGCTCACCAGAGGGATCGAAAGAGACCCAGTACTTC.

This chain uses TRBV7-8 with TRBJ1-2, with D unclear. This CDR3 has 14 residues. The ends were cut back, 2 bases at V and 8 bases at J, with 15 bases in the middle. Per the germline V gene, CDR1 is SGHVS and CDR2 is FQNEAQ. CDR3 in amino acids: CASSLYQTGGGYTF. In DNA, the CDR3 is TGTGCCAGCAGCTTATATCAAACTGGAGGGGGCTACACCTTC. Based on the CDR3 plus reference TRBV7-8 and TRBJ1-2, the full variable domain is GAGVSQSPRYKVAKRGQDVALRCDPISGHVSLFWYQQALGQGPEFLTYFQNEAQLDKSGLPSDRFFAERPEGSVSTLKIQRTQQEDSAVYLCASSLYQTGGGYTFGSGTRLTVV.

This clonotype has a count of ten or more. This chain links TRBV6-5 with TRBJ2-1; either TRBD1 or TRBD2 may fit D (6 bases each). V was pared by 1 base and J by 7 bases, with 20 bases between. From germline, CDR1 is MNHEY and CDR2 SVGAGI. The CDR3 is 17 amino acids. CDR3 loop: CASSYWRVGGRGNEQFF. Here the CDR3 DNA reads TGTGCCAGCAGTTACTGGAGAGTGGGGGGCCGGGGGAATGAGCAGTTCTTC.

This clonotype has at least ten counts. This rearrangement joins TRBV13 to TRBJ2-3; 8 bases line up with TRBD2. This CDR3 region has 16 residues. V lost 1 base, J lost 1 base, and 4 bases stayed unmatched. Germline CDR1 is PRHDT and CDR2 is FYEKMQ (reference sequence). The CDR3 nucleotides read TGTGCCAGCAGCTTAGAGCGGGAGTCTGGCACAGATACGCAGTATTTT. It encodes CASSLERESGTDTQYF.

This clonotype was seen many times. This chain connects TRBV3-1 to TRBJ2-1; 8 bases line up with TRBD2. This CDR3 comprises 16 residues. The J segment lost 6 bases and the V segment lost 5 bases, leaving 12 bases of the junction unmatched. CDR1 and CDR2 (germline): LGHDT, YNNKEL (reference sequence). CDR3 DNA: TGTGCCAGCAGCAAACCGGGGAGCGGGAGCTTCAATGAGCAGTTCTTC. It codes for CASSKPGSGSFNEQFF.

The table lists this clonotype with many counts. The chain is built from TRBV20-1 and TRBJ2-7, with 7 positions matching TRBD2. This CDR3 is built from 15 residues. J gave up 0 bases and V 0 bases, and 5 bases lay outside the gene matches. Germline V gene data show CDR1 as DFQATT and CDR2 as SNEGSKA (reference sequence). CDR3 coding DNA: TGCAGTGCTAGAGATTGGGGGGGTGACTCCTACGAGCAGTACTTC. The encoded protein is CSARDWGGDSYEQYF.

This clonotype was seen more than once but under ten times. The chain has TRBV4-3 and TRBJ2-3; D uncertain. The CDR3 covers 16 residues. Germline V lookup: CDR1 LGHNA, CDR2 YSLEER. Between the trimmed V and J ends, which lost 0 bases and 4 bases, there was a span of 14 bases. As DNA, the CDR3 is TGCGCCAGCAGCCAAGATACTGGGCCTCGGGCAGATACGCAGTATTTT. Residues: CASSQDTGPRADTQYF.

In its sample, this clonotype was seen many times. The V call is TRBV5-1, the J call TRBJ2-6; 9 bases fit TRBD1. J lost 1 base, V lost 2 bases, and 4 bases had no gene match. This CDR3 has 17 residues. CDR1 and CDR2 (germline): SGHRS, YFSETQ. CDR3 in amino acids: CASSFPGQGSGANVLTF. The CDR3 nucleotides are TGCGCCAGCAGCTTCCCTGGACAGGGGTCTGGGGCCAACGTCCTGACTTTC.

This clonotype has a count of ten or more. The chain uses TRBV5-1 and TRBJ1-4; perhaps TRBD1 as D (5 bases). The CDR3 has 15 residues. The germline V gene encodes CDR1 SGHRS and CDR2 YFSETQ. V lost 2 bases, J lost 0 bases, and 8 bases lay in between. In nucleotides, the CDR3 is TGCGCCAGCAGCTTCGGGGCTTCAACTAATGAAAAACTGTTTTTT. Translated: CASSFGASTNEKLFF. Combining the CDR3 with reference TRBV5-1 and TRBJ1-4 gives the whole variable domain KAGVTQTPRYLIKTRGQQVTLSCSPISGHRSVSWYQQTPGQGLQFLFEYFSETQRNKGNFPGRFSGRQFSNSRSEMNVSTLELGDSALYLCASSFGASTNEKLFFGSGTQLSVL.